The next 26 T cell receptor beta chains were all read from a single sample in a study of identical twins. From the 5' RACE reads, TCRdb called clonotypes with MiXCR, one entry per CDR3 protein. Of roughly 690,000 distinct CDR3 sequences in the sample, approximately 21% are singletons; the top ten hold about 4.3%. These data also featured in a second study, about T cells expressing NK-cell markers.

Sequenced: PBMCs. The receptor source for this set is a woman between 18 and 29 years old in good health.

The J gene is TRBJ2-7, the V gene TRBV5-1; 7 bases are shared with TRBD1. Looked up from germline, CDR1 is SGHRS and CDR2 is YFSETQ. This CDR3 has 15 residues. V lost 4 bases, J lost 0 bases, and 7 bases stayed unmatched. The CDR3 is CASSQQGTSSYEQYF. CDR3 nucleotides: TGCGCCAGCAGCCAACAGGGGACGAGCTCCTACGAGCAGTACTTC.

The rearrangement joins TRBV5-1 to TRBJ2-7, with TRBD2 as a possible D gene (6 bases). The germline V and J ends were trimmed by 8 bases and 1 base, with 10 bases remaining between them. The CDR3 is made up of 12 amino acids. CDR1 and CDR2 from the germline V gene are SGHRS and YFSETQ. CDR3 protein: CASGEASYEQYF. The CDR3 DNA reads TGCGCCAGTGGGGAGGCGTCCTACGAGCAGTACTTC.

This clonotype was seen repeatedly, ten times or more. The chain recombines TRBV6-1 with TRBJ2-7; 8 bases fit TRBD1. Germline-derived CDR1 and CDR2 are MNHNS and SASEGT. V lost 1 base, J lost 2 bases, and 4 bases stayed unmatched. This CDR3 has 15 residues. CDR3 loop: CASSEGGTGAYEQYF. CDR3 DNA sequence: TGTGCCAGCAGTGAAGGGGGGACAGGAGCCTACGAGCAGTACTTC.

The chain employs TRBV4-2 and TRBJ2-1; D tentatively fits TRBD1 or TRBD2 (5 bases each). CDR1 and CDR2 (germline): LGHNA, YNFKEQ. V lost 11 bases and J 0 bases, leaving 14 bases between the germline ends. The CDR3 has 14 amino acids. CDR3 protein: CASGTDSSYNEQFF. CDR3 in DNA: TGTGCCTCCGGGACCGACAGCTCCTACAATGAGCAGTTCTTC.

V gene TRBV6-6 combines with J gene TRBJ1-6, with 10 positions matching TRBD1. CDR1 and CDR2 from the germline V gene are MNHNY and SVGAGI (reference sequence). The CDR3 consists of 13 residues. Trimming removed 8 bases from V and 6 bases from J; junction bases left unmatched: 1. The CDR3 DNA is TGTGCCAGCTGGGACAGGGGTAATTCACCCCTCCACTTT. Its protein product is CASWDRGNSPLHF.

The V gene is TRBV6-5, the J gene TRBJ2-1; TRBD2 aligns across 7 bases. Germline CDR1 is MNHEY and CDR2 is SVGAGI. CDR3 length: 15 amino acids. J was trimmed by 3 bases and V by 0 bases; bases with no gene match: 2. The CDR3 sequence: CASSYSAGDYNEQFF. The CDR3 DNA sequence: TGTGCCAGCAGTTACTCGGCGGGGGACTACAATGAGCAGTTCTTC.

In its sample, this clonotype was seen many times. The chain recombines TRBV29-1 with TRBJ2-7, with 7 bases aligning to TRBD2. V dropped 5 bases and J dropped 5; count of bases not matched to a gene: 9. The CDR3 runs 13 residues. Per germline, CDR1 SQVTM and CDR2 ANQGSEA. The CDR3 sequence: CSVTRTSANEQYF. The DNA for the CDR3 is TGCAGCGTTACCAGGACTAGTGCCAACGAGCAGTACTTC.

The chain recombines TRBV5-1 with TRBJ2-4; perhaps TRBD1 as D (5 bases). V lost 0 bases and J 2 bases, leaving 12 bases between the germline ends. Germline CDR1 SGHRS, CDR2 YFSETQ. This CDR3 contains 16 residues. The CDR3 DNA reads as TGCGCCAGCAGCTTGGCAGGGTTTGTGTCCAAAAACATTCAGTACTTC. It translates to CASSLAGFVSKNIQYF.

This clonotype was counted only a few times. The chain is built from TRBV21-1 and TRBJ2-7. TRBV21-1 is tagged as a pseudogene. CDR3 size: 12 residues. CDR3 nucleotides: TGTGCCAGCGGGCACGCCGGCCACGAGCAGTACTTC. Protein product: CASGHAGHEQYF.

For this clonotype: One junction end disagrees with the germline gene, perhaps due to a read error. This chain connects TRBV12-3 or TRBV12-4 to TRBJ2-6; 8 nucleotides match TRBD1. The CDR3 is 19 residues long. This chain's CDR3 is CTSSYPGGPSLGGANVLTF. The CDR3 DNA sequence: TGTACCAGCAGTTATCCAGGGGGCCCGTCTCTTGGTGGGGCCAACGTCCTGACTTTC.

The chain carries TRBV18 and TRBJ2-3; D ambiguous. The CDR3 totals 16 residues. The germline gives CDR1 KGHSH, CDR2 LQKENI. The V end was cut by 5 bases, the J end by 3 bases, with 18 bases between. CDR3 sequence: CASSRARSTNTDTQYF. In nucleotides, the CDR3 is TGTGCCAGCTCAAGAGCCAGATCGACGAATACAGATACGCAGTATTTT.

In its sample, this clonotype was seen a few times. The rearrangement joins TRBV12-3 or TRBV12-4 to TRBJ2-7, with D maybe TRBD1 (7 bases). The CDR3 spans 13 residues. Trimming removed 5 bases from V and 6 bases from J, with 14 bases in between. CDR3 region: CASSPEGQTEQYF. The CDR3 DNA reads TGTGCCAGCAGTCCGGAGGGACAGACCGAGCAGTACTTC.

This chain joins TRBV4-1 and TRBJ2-2, with TRBD2 as a possible D gene (6 bases). Trimming took off 3 bases at V and 6 bases at J, with 17 bases between the two ends. The germline gives CDR1 MGHRA, CDR2 YSYEKL. The CDR3 is 16 residues long. CDR3 region: CASSQTGRRSPGELFF. CDR3 coding DNA: TGCGCCAGCAGCCAGACCGGGAGACGCTCCCCCGGGGAGCTGTTTTTT.

This clonotype was recorded many times. J is TRBJ2-4 and V is TRBV5-1; 9 bases line up with TRBD1. Germline CDR1 SGHRS, CDR2 YFSETQ. After removal of 2 bases from V and 2 bases from J, the junction contained 8 bases not matched to a gene. The CDR3 spans 17 residues. In DNA, the CDR3 is TGCGCCAGCAGCTTTCAAACAGGGGGCGAACCCAAAAACATTCAGTACTTC. It is translated as CASSFQTGGEPKNIQYF.

This sequence joins TRBV29-1 and TRBJ2-1; TRBD2 agrees at 13 bases. The CDR3 spans 17 residues. V shed 0 bases and J 7 bases; nucleotides not matched to a gene: 9. Germline V CDR1 and CDR2: SQVTM, ANQGSEA. The DNA of the CDR3 is TGCAGCGTTGAAGAACCACTAGCGGGAGGGCCGGGGAATGAGCAGTTCTTC. This sequence encodes CSVEEPLAGGPGNEQFF.

This clonotype turned up a few times. The chain links TRBV27 to TRBJ1-2, with TRBD1 matching over 7 bases. The length of the CDR3 is 16 residues. The germline V gene has CDR1 MNHEY and CDR2 SMNVEV (reference sequence). The V segment lost 6 bases and the J segment 0 bases; nucleotides outside the gene matches: 10. The CDR3 is CASRGAPGQTNYGYTF. CDR3 DNA: TGTGCCAGCAGGGGGGCACCGGGACAGACTAACTATGGCTACACCTTC.

This clonotype showed up just a few times. This rearrangement joins TRBV4-1 to TRBJ2-1, with 10 bases that match TRBD1. V shed 3 bases and J 5 bases; nucleotides not matched to a gene: 7. This CDR3 has 16 amino acids. Per germline, CDR1 MGHRA and CDR2 YSYEKL. In nucleotides, the CDR3 is TGCGCCAGCAGCCAGGACCGGGACAGGGGAGACAATGAGCAGTTCTTC. This codes for CASSQDRDRGDNEQFF.

This clonotype has ten or more counts. V is TRBV20-1 and J is TRBJ2-7, with D uncertain. Trimming cost V 6 bases and J 2 bases, with 8 bases left between them. The CDR3 sequence is 11 residues long. The germline V gene has CDR1 DFQATT and CDR2 SNEGSKA (reference sequence). CDR3 sequence reads: CSADTPYEQYF. The DNA of the CDR3 is TGCAGTGCCGACACCCCCTACGAGCAGTACTTC.

The chain recombines TRBV20-1 with TRBJ2-3; 11 bases match TRBD2. The CDR3 loop spans 17 amino acids. In germline, CDR1 is DFQATT, CDR2 SNEGSKA (reference sequence). The J segment lost 0 bases and the V segment lost 3 bases, leaving 8 bases of the junction unmatched. This CDR3 reads CSASGSGGARSTDTQYF. Written as DNA, the CDR3 is TGCAGTGCTAGCGGTAGCGGGGGGGCAAGGAGCACAGATACGCAGTATTTT.

The CDR3, as DNA: TGTGCCAGCAGCTTGGCGAAGACAGGACTGTACACAGATACGCAGTATTTT. Translation: CASSLAKTGLYTDTQYF. J is TRBJ2-3 and V is TRBV5-6, with a weak D call TRBD1 (6 bases). CDR1 is SGHDT, CDR2 YYEEEE, per germline. V lost 0 bases, J lost 2 bases, and 16 bases lay in between. The CDR3 is made up of 17 amino acids.

This chain joins TRBV18 and TRBJ1-2, with a possible D match to TRBD1 (5 bases). This CDR3 region has 15 residues. Germline CDR1 KGHSH, CDR2 LQKENI. V was cut by 2 bases and J by 7 bases, with 17 bases left in between. The CDR3 sequence: CASSPGSRGVAGYTF. The DNA for the CDR3 is TGTGCCAGCTCACCAGGGTCAAGAGGGGTGGCTGGCTACACCTTC. Complete variable domain (other parts from reference TRBV18 and TRBJ1-2): NAGVMQNPRHLVRRRGQEARLRCSPMKGHSHVYWYRQLPEEGLKFMVYLQKENIIDESGMPKERFSAEFPKEGPSILRIQQVVRGDSAAYFCASSPGSRGVAGYTFGSGTRLTVV.

The J gene is TRBJ1-4, the V gene TRBV20-1, with no clear D. This CDR3 spans 11 amino acids. V shed 5 bases and J shed 4 bases, with 5 bases lying between them. Per the germline V gene, CDR1 is DFQATT and CDR2 is SNEGSKA (reference sequence). The CDR3 spells CSAYRNEKLFF. The CDR3 bases are TGCAGTGCTTACCGTAATGAAAAACTGTTTTTT.

This clonotype was observed many times. The V and J genes are TRBV12-3 or TRBV12-4 and TRBJ2-1, with D possibly matching TRBD1 (6 bases). CDR3 length: 13 residues. Trimming left V 8 bases short and J 16 bases short, with 24 bases between. This chain's CDR3 is CASGRTATMSVFF. In DNA form, the CDR3 reads TGTGCCAGCGGAAGGACAGCGACAATGAGTGTATTCTTC.

The chain combines TRBV5-1 with TRBJ2-7; D may be TRBD1 (6 bases). V lost 0 bases and J lost 5, with 12 bases in between. This CDR3 has 14 amino acids. The germline gives CDR1 SGHRS, CDR2 YFSETQ. CDR3 nucleotide sequence: TGCGCCAGCAGCTTGGAACAGGGTCCCAACGAGCAGTACTTC. Amino acid sequence: CASSLEQGPNEQYF.

CDR3 nucleotides: TGCGCCAGCACCCTTTGTCCCCCCGGGGACAGCGTTTATAGCAATCAGCCCCAGCATTTT. This encodes CASTLCPPGDSVYSNQPQHF. The V gene is TRBV5-1, the J gene TRBJ1-5; TRBD1 matches at 7 bases. The CDR3 runs to 20 residues. Germline CDR1 is SGHRS and CDR2 is YFSETQ. V dropped 6 bases and J dropped 0; count of bases not matched to a gene: 21. The variable domain in full, completed from reference TRBV5-1 and TRBJ1-5, reads KAGVTQTPRYLIKTRGQQVTLSCSPISGHRSVSWYQQTPGQGLQFLFEYFSETQRNKGNFPGRFSGRQFSNSRSEMNVSTLELGDSALYLCASTLCPPGDSVYSNQPQHFGDGTRLSIL.

This clonotype has more than one count but fewer than ten. The V call is TRBV20-1, the J call TRBJ2-3, with D possibly being TRBD2 (7 bases). The CDR3 is 15 residues long. Trimming took 3 bases from V and 1 from J, leaving 14 bases between them. The germline gives CDR1 DFQATT, CDR2 SNEGSKA (reference sequence). The chain's CDR3 is CSARGAGDGTDTQYF. CDR3 nucleotides: TGCAGTGCTAGGGGGGCGGGAGATGGCACAGATACGCAGTATTTT.